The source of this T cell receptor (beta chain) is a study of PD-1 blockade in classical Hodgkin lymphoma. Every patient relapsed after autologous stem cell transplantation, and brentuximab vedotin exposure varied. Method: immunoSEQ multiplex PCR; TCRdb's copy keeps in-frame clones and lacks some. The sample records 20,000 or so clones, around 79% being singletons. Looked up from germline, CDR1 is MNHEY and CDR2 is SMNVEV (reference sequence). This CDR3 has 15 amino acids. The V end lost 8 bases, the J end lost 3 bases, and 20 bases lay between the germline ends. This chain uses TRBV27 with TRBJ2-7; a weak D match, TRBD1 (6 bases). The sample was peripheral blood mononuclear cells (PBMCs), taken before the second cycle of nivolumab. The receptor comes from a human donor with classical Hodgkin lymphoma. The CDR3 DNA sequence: TGTGCCAGCGGCATGTTTGGACAGACTCGCTACGAGCAGTACTTC. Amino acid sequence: CASGMFGQTRYEQYF.